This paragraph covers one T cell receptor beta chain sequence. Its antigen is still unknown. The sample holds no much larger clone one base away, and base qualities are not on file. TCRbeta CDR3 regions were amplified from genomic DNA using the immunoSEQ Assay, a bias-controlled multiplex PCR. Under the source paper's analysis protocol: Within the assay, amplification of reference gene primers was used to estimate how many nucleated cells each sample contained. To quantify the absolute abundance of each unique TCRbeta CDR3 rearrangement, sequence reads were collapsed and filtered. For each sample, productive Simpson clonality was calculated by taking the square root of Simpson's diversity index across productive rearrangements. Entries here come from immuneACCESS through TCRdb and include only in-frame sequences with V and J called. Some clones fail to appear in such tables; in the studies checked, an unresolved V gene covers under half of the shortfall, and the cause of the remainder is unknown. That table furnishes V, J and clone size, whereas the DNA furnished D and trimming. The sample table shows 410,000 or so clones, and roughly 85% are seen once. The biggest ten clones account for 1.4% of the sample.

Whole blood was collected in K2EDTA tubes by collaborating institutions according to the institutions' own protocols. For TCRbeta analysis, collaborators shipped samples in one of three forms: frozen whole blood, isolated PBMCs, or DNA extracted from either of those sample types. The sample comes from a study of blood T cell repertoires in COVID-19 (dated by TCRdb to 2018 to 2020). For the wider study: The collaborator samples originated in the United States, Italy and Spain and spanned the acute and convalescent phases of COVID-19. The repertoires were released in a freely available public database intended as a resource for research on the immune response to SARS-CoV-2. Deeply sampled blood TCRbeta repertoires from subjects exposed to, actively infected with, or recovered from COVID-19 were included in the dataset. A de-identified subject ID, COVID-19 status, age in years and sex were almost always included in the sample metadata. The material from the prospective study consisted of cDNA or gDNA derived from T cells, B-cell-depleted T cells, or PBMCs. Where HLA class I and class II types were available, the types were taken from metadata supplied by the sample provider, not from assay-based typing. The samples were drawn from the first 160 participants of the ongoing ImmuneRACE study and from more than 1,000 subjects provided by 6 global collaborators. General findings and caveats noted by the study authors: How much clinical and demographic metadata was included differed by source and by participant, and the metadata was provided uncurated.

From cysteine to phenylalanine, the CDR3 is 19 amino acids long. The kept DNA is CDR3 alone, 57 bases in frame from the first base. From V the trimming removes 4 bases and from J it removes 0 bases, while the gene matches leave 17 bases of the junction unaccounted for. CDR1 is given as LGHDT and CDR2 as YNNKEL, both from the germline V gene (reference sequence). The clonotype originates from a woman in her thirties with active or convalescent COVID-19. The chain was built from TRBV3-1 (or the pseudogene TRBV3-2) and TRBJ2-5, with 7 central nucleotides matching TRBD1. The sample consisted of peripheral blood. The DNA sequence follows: TGTGCCAGCAGCCTGTCAGGGGGAACACCTTCCTCGTACCAAGAGACCCAGTACTTC. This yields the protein CASSLSGGTPSSYQETQYF.